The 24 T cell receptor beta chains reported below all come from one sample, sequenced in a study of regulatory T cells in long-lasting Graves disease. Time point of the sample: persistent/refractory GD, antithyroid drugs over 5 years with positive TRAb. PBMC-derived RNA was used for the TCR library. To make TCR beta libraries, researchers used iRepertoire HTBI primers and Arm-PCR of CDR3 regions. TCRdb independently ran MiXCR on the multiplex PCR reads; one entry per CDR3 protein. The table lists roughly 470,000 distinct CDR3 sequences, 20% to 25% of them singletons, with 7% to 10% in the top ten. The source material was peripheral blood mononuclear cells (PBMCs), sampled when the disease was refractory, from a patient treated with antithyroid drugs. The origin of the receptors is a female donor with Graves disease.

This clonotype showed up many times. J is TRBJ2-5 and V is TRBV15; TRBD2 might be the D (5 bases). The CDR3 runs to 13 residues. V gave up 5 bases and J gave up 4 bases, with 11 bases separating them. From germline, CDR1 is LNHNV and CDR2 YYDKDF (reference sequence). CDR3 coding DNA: TGTGCCACCAGCTCCTCTGCGGGAGAGACCCAGTACTTC. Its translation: CATSSSAGETQYF.

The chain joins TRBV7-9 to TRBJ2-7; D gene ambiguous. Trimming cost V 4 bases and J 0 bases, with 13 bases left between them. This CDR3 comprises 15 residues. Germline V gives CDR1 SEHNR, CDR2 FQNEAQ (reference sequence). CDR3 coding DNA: TGTGCCAGCAGCTCGCCCCGAGGCGCCTCCTACGAGCAGTACTTC. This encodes CASSSPRGASYEQYF.

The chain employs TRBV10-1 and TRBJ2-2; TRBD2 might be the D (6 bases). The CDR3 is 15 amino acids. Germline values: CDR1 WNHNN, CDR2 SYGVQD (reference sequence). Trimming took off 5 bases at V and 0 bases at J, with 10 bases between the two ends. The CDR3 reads CASSRDSSNTGELFF. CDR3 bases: TGCGCCAGCAGTAGGGACTCCTCGAACACCGGGGAGCTGTTTTTT.

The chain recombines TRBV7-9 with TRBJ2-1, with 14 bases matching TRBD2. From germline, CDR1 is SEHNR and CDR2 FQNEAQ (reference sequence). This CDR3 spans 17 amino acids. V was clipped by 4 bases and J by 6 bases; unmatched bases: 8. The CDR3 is CASSSRLAGGWGNEQFF. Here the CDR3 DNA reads TGTGCCAGCAGCTCCCGACTAGCGGGAGGGTGGGGCAATGAGCAGTTCTTC.

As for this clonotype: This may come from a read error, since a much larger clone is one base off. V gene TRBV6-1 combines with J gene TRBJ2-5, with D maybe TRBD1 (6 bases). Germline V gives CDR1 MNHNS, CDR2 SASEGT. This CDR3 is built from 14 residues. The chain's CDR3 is CASSATAPGETKYF. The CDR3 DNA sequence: TGTGCCAGCAGTGCAACAGCGCCAGGGGAGACCAAGTACTTC.

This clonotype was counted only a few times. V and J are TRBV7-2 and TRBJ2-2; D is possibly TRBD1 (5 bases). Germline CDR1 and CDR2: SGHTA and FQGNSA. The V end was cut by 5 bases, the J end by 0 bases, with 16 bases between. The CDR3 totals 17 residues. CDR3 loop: CASSHDSWGANTGELFF. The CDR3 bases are TGTGCCAGCAGCCACGACAGTTGGGGCGCGAACACCGGGGAGCTGTTTTTT.

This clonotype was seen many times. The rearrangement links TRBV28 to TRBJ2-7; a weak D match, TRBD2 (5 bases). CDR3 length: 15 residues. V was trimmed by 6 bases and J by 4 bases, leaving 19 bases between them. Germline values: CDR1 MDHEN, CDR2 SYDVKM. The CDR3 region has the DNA TGTGCCAGCAGCCCCCTCTTGGGCCGAGGGTACGAGCAGTACTTC. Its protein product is CASSPLLGRGYEQYF.

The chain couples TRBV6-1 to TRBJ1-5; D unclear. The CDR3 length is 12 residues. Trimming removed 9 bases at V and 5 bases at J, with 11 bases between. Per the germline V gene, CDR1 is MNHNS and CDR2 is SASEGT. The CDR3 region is CASHRGDQPQHF. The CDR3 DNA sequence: TGTGCCAGTCACCGGGGAGATCAGCCCCAGCATTTT.

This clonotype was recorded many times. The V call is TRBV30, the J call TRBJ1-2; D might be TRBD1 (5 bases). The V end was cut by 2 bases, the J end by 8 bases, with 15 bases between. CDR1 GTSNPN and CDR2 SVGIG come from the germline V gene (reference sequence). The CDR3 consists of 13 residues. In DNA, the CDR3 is TGTGCCTGGAGTTACCAGGGAATTCAGGGCTACACCTTC. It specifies CAWSYQGIQGYTF.

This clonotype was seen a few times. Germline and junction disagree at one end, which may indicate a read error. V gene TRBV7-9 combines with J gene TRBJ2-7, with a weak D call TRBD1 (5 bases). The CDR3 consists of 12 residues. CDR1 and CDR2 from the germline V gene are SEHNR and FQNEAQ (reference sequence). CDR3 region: CASSLLAGEQYF. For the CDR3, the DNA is TGCGCCAGCAGCCTCTTGGCAGGGGAGCAGTACTTC.

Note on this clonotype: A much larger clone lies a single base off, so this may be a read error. Here the CDR3 DNA reads TGTGCCAGCAGTCCCGGACTAGCCATTAGGTCCGGGGAGCTGGTTTTT. Its protein is CASSPGLAIRSGELVF. The gene calls are TRBV28 and TRBJ2-2; 8 bases are a match to TRBD2. Germline V gene sequence: CDR1 MDHEN, CDR2 SYDVKM. The CDR3 consists of 16 residues.

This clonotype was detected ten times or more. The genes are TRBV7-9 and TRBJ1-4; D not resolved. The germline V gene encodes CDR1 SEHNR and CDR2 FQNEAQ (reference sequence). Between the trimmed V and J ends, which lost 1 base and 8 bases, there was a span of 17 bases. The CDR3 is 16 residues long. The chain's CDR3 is CASSLGGSLIGEKLFF. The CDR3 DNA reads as TGTGCCAGCAGCTTAGGAGGCAGTTTAATAGGGGAAAAACTGTTTTTT.

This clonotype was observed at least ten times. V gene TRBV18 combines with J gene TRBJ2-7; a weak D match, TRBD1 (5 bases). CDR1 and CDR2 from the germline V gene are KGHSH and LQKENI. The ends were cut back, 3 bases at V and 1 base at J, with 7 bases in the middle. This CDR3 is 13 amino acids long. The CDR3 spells CASSPTGSYEQYF. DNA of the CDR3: TGTGCCAGCTCACCCACAGGTTCCTACGAGCAGTACTTC.

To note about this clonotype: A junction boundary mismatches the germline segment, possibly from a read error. The CDR3: CASSEVGDCFF. CDR3 bases: TGTGCCAGCAGTGAAGTAGGAGACTGCTTTTTC. V and J are TRBV6-1 and TRBJ2-7; no clear D. The CDR3 is 11 amino acids. CDR1 MNHNS and CDR2 SASEGT come from the germline V gene.

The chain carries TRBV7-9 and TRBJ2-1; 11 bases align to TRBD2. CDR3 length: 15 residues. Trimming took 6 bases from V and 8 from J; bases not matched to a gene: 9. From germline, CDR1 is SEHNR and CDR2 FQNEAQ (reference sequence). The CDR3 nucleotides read TGTGCCAGCAGGAACCAACTAGCGGGAGAATATGAGCAGTTCTTC. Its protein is CASRNQLAGEYEQFF.

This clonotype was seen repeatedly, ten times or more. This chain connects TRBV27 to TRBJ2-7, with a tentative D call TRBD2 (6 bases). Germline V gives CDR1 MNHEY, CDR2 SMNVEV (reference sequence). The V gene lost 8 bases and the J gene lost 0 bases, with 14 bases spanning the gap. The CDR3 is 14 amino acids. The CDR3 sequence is CASRTRGYSYEQYF. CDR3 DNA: TGTGCCAGCCGTACTCGGGGGTACTCCTACGAGCAGTACTTC.

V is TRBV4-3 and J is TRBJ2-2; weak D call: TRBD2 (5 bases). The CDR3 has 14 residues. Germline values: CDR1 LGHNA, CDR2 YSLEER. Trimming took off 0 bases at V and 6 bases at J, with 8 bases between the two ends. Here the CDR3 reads CASSQDGGPGELFF. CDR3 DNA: TGCGCCAGCAGCCAAGATGGAGGCCCCGGGGAGCTGTTTTTT.

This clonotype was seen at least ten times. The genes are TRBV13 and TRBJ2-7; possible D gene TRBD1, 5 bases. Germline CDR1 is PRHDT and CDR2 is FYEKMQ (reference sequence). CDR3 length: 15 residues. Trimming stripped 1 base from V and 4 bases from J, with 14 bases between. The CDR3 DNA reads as TGTGCCAGCAGCTTAGCAGCAGGGCTCGAGTACGAGCAGTACTTC. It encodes CASSLAAGLEYEQYF.

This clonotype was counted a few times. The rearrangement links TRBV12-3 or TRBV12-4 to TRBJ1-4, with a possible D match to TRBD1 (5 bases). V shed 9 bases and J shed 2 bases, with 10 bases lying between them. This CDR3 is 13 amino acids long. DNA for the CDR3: TGTGCCAGTTGGGGGGGGACTAATGAAAAACTGTTTTTT. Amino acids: CASWGGTNEKLFF.

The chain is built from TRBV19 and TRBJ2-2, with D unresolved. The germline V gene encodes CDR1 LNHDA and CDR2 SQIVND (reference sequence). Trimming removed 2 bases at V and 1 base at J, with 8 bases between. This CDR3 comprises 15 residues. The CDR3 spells CASSITPKNTGELFF. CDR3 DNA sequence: TGTGCCAGTAGTATAACCCCAAAGAACACCGGGGAGCTGTTTTTT.

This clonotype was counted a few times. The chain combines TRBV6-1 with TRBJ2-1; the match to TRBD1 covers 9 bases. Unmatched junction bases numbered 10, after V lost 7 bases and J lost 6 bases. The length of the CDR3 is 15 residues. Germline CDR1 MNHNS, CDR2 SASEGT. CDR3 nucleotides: TGTGCCAGCATTAACCACGGGACAGGGCGCAATGAGCAGTTCTTC. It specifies CASINHGTGRNEQFF.

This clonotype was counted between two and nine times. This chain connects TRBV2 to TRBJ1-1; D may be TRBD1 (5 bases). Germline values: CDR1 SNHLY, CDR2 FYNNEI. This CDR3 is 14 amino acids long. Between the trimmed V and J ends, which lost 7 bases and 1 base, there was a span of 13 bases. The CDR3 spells CASNARTPNTEAFF. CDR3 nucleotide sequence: TGTGCCAGCAATGCCCGGACACCGAACACTGAAGCTTTCTTT.

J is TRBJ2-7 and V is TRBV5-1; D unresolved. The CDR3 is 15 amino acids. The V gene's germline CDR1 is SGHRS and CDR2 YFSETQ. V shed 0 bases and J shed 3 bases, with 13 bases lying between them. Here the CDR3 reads CASSLDTMDGYEQYF. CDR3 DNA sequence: TGCGCCAGCAGCTTGGATACTATGGACGGCTACGAGCAGTACTTC. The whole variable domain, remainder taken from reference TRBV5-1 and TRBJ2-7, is KAGVTQTPRYLIKTRGQQVTLSCSPISGHRSVSWYQQTPGQGLQFLFEYFSETQRNKGNFPGRFSGRQFSNSRSEMNVSTLELGDSALYLCASSLDTMDGYEQYFGPGTRLTVT.

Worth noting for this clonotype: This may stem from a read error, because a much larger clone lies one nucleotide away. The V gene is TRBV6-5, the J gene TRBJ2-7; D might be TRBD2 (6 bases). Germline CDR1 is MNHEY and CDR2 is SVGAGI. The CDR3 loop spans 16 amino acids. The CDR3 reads CASSYPGTESSCEQYF. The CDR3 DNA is TGTGCCAGCAGTTACCCGGGGACTGAGAGCTCCTGCGAGCAGTACTTC.